This T cell receptor beta chain was sequenced for a study of metastatic and nonmetastatic thyroid tumors. Turning to the study itself: Both malignant and benign thyroid patients supplied peripheral blood and tumor or nodule tissue samples, across which the repertoires of these patients were then compared. Study-wide results and caveats: TCR beta diversity was reportedly significantly higher in malignant thyroid tumors than benign nodules, in blood and tumor.

The table lists this clone with many counts. Its specificity is not known. Additional DNA sequences in this sample encode the identical CDR3. The length of the CDR3 is 12 residues. CDR1 SQVTM and CDR2 ANQGSEA come from the germline V gene. Losses at the gene ends were 8 bases for V and 6 bases for J; bases not matched to a gene: 5. All patients were treatment-naive before thyroid surgery. Original methodology: Built for papillary thyroid cancer, a distant-metastasis classifier drew on CDR3 differences across clinicopathological groups. TCRdb redid the clone calls on the PCR reads using MiXCR. These V and J calls rely on TCRdb rather than the paper's analysis. This sample carries about 43,000 clones, more than 3% of them seen once, and the ten largest clones take approximately 10%.

This chain uses TRBV29-1 with TRBJ2-1, with 9 bases aligning to TRBD1. This clonotype was obtained from a female donor with papillary thyroid cancer or a benign thyroid nodule (not recorded which). Some clones in this sample may be carry-over from other donors' samples. Specimen: blood. CDR3 sequence reads: CSLRQGGNEQFF. CDR3 in DNA: TGCAGCTTGCGACAGGGGGGCAATGAGCAGTTCTTC.